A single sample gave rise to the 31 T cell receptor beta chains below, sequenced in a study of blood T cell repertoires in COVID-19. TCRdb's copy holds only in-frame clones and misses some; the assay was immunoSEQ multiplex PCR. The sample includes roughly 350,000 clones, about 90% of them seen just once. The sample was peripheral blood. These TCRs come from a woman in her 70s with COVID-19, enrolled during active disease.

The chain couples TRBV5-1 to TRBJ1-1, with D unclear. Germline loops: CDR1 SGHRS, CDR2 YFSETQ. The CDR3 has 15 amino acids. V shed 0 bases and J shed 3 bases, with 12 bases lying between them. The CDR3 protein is CASSLGVGGDTEAFF. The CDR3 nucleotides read TGCGCCAGCAGCTTGGGTGTGGGAGGAGACACTGAAGCTTTCTTT.

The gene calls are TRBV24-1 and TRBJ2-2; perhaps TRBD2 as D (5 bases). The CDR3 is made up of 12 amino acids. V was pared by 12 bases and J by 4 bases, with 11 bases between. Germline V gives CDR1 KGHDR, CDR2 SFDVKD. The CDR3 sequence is CAVARGTGELFF. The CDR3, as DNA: TGTGCCGTCGCACGGGGCACCGGGGAGCTGTTTTTT.

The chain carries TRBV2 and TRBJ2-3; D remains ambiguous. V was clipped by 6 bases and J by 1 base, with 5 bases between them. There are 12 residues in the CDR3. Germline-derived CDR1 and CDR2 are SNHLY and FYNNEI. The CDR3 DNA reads TGTGCCAGCAGGACTGGCACAGATACGCAGTATTTT. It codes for CASRTGTDTQYF.

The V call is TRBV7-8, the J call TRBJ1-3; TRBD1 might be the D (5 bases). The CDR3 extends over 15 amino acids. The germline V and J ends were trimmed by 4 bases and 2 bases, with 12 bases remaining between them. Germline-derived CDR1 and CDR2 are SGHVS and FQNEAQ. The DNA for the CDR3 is TGTGCCAGCAGCTCCTCAGGGTTCGCTGGAAACACCATATATTTT. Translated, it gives CASSSSGFAGNTIYF.

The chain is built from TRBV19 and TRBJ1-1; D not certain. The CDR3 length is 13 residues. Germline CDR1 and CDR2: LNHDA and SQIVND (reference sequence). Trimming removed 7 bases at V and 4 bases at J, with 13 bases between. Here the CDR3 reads CASKNRGVTEAFF. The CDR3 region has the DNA TGTGCCAGTAAAAATCGGGGTGTCACTGAAGCTTTCTTT.

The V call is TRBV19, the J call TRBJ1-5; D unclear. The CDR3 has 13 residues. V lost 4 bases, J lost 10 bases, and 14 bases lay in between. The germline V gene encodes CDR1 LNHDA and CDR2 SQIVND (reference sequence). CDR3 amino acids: CASSTLRESPQHF. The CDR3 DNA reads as TGTGCCAGTAGTACCCTCCGCGAAAGCCCCCAGCATTTT.

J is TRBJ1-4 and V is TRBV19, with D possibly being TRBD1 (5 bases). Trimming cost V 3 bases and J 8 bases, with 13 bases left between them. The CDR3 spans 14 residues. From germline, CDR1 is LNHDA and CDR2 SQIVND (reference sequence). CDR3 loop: CASSIDSNLEKLFF. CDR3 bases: TGTGCCAGTAGTATCGACAGCAACCTAGAAAAACTGTTTTTT.

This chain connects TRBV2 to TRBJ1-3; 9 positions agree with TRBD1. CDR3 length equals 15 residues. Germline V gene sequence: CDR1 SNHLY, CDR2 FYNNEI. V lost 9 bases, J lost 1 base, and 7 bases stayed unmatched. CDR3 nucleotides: TGTGCCAGTACAGGGGGCGAAATATCTGGAAACACCATATATTTT. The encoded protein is CASTGGEISGNTIYF.

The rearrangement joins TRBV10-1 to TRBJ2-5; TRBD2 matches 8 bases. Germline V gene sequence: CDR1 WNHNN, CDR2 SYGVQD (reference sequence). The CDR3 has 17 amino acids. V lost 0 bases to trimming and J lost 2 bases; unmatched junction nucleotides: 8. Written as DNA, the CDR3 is TGCGCCAGCAGTGAGTCAGAAAGCGGGGGCCAACAAGAGACCCAGTACTTC. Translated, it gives CASSESESGGQQETQYF.

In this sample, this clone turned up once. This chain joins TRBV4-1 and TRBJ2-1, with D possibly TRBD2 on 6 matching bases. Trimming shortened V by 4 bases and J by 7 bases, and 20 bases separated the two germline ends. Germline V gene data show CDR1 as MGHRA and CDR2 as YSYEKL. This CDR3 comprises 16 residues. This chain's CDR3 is CASSPGPRGKGNEQFF. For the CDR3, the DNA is TGCGCCAGCAGCCCCGGGCCTCGGGGGAAGGGTAATGAGCAGTTCTTC.

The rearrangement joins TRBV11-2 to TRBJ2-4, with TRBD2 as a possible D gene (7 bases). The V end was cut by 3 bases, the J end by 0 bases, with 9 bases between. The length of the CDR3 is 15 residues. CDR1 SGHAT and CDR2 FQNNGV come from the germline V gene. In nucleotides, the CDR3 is TGTGCCAGCAGCTTCGGGGGGCTAGCCAAAAACATTCAGTACTTC. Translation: CASSFGGLAKNIQYF.

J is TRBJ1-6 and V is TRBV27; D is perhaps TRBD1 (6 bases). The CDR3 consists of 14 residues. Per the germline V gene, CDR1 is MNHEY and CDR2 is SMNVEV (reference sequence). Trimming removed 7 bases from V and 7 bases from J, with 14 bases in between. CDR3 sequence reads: CASKNQGPNSPLHF. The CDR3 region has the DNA TGTGCCAGCAAGAATCAGGGGCCGAATTCACCCCTCCACTTT.

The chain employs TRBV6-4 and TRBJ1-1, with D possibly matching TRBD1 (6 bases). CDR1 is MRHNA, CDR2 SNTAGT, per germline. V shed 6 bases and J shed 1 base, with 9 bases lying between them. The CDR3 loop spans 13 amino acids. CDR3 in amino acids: CASRGGGNTEAFF. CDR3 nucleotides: TGTGCCAGCAGGGGAGGGGGGAACACTGAAGCTTTCTTT.

The CDR3 region is CASSHPVDRSSYNEQFF. The CDR3 bases are TGCGCCAGCAGTCACCCGGTTGATCGGAGCTCCTACAATGAGCAGTTCTTC. The genes are TRBV23-1 and TRBJ2-1; D gene uncertain. TRBV23-1 belongs to the ORF category, with a function that is uncertain. The V end was cut by 3 bases, the J end by 0 bases, with 15 bases between. The CDR3 extends over 17 amino acids.

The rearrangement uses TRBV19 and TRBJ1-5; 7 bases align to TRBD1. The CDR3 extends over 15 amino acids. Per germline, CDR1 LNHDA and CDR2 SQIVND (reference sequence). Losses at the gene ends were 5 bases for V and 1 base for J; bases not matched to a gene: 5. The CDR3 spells CASSFGTVSNQPQHF. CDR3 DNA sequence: TGTGCCAGTAGTTTCGGGACAGTGAGCAATCAGCCCCAGCATTTT.

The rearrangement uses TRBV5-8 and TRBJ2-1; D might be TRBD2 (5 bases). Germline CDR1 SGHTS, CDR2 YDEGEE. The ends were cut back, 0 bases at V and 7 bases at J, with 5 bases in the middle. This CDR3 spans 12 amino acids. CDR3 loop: CASSLGGNEQFF. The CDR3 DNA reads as TGTGCCAGCAGCTTGGGAGGGAATGAGCAGTTCTTC.

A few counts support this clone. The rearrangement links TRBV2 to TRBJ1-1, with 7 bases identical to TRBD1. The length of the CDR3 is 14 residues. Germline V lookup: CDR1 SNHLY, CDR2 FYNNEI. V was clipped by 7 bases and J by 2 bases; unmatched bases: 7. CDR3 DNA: TGTGCCAGCACCTTGGACAGGATAAACACTGAAGCTTTCTTT. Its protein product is CASTLDRINTEAFF.

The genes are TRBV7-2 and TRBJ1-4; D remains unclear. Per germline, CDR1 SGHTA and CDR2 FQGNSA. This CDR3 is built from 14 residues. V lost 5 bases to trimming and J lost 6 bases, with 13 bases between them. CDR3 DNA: TGTGCCAGCAGCAGCCAGACTGAGGATGAAAAACTGTTTTTT. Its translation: CASSSQTEDEKLFF.

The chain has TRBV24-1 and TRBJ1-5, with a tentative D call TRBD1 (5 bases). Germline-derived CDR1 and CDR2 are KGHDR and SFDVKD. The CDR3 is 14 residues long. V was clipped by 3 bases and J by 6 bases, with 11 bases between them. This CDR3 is CATSDTDRSQPQHF. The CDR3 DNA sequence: TGTGCCACCAGTGATACAGACAGAAGTCAGCCCCAGCATTTT.

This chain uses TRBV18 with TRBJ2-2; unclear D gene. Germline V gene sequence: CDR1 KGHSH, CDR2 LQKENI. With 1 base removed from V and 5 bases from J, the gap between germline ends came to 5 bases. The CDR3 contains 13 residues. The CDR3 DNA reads TGTGCCAGCTCACCACTCGGGACCGGGGAGCTGTTTTTT. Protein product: CASSPLGTGELFF.

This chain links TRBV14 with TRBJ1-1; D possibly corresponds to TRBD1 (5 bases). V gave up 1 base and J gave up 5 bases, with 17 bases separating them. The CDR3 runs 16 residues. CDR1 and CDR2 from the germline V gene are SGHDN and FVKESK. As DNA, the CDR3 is TGTGCCAGCAGCCAAGTACTCATCAATCGGGGGACTGAAGCTTTCTTT. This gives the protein CASSQVLINRGTEAFF.

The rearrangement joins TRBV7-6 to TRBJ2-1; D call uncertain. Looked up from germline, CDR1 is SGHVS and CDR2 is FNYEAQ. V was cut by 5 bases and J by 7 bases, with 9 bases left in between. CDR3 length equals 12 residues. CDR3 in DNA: TGTGCCAGCAGCCCCGGCGGTAATGAGCAGTTCTTC. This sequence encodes CASSPGGNEQFF.

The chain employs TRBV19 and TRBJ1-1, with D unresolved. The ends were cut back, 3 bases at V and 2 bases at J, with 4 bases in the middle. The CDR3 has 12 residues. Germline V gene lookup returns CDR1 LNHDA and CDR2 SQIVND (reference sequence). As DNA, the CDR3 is TGTGCCAGTAGTATTTTAAACACTGAAGCTTTCTTT. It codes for CASSILNTEAFF.

The CDR3 DNA sequence: TGTGCCAGCAGTATGCAGGGCCGTAATTCACCCCTCCACTTT. It translates to CASSMQGRNSPLHF. The chain links TRBV6-5 to TRBJ1-6; perhaps TRBD1 as D (5 bases). The CDR3 sequence is 14 residues long. Trimming stripped 5 bases from V and 6 bases from J, with 11 bases between. Germline loops: CDR1 MNHEY, CDR2 SVGAGI.

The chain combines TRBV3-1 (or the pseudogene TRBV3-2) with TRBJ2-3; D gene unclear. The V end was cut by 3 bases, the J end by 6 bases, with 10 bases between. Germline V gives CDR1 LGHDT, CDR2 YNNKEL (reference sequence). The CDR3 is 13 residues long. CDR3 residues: CASSQSHRDTQYF. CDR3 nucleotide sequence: TGTGCCAGCAGCCAGTCCCACCGGGATACGCAGTATTTT.

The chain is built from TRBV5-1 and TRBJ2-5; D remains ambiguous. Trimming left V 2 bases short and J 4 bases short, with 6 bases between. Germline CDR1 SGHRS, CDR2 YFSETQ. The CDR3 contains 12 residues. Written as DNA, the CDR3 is TGCGCCAGCAGCTTCGGTGGAGAGACCCAGTACTTC. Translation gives CASSFGGETQYF.

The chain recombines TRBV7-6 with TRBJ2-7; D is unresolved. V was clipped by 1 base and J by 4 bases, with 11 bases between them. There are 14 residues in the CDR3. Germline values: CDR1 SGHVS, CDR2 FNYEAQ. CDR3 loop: CASSLGRWAYEQYF. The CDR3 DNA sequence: TGTGCCAGCAGCTTAGGAAGGTGGGCTTACGAGCAGTACTTC.

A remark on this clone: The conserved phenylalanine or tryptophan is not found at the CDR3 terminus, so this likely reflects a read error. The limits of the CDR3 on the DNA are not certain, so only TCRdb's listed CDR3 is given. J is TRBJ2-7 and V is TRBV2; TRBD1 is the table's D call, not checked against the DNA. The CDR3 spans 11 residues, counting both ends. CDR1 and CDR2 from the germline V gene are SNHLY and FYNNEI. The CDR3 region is CATLKGEGVKD.

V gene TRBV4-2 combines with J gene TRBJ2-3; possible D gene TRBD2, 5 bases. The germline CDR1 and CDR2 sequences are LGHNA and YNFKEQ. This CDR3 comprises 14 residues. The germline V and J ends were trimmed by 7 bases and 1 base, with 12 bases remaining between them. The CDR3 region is CASTQRVGTDTQYF. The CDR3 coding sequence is TGTGCCAGCACTCAGAGGGTTGGCACAGATACGCAGTATTTT.

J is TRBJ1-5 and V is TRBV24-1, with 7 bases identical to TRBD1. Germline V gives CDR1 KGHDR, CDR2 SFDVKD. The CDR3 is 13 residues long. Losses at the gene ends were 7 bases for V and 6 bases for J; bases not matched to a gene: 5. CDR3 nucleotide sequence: TGTGCCACCAGAAGACAGGGAAGTCAGCCCCAGCATTTT. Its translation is CATRRQGSQPQHF.

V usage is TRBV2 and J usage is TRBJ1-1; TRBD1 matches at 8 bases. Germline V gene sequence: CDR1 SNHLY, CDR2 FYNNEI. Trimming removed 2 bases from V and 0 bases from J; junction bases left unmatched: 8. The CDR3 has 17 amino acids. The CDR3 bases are TGTGCCAGCAGTGAACCTTTGACAGGGGCTATGAACACTGAAGCTTTCTTT. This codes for CASSEPLTGAMNTEAFF.